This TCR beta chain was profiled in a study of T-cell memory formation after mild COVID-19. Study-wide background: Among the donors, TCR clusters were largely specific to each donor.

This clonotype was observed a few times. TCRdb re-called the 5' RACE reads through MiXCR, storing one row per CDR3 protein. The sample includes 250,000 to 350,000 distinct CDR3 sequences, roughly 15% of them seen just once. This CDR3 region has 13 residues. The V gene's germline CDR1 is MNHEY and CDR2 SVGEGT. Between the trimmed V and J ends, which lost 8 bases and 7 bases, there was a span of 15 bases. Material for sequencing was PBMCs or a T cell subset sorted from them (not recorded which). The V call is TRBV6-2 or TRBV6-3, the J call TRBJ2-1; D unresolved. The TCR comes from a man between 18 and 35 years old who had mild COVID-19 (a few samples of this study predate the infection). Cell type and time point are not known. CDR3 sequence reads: CASLIWGQNEQFF. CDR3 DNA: TGTGCCAGCTTAATATGGGGTCAGAATGAGCAGTTCTTC.